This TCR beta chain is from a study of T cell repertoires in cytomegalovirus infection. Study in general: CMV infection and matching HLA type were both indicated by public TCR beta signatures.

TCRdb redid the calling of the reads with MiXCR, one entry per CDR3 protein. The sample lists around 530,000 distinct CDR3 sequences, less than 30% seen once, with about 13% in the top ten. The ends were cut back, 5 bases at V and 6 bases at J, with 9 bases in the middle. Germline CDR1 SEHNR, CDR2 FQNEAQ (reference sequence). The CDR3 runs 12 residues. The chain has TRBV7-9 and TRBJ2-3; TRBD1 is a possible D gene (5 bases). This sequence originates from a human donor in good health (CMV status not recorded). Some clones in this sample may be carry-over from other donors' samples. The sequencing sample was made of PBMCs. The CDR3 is CASSPGSDTQYF. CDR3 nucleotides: TGTGCCAGCAGCCCAGGGTCCGATACGCAGTATTTT.